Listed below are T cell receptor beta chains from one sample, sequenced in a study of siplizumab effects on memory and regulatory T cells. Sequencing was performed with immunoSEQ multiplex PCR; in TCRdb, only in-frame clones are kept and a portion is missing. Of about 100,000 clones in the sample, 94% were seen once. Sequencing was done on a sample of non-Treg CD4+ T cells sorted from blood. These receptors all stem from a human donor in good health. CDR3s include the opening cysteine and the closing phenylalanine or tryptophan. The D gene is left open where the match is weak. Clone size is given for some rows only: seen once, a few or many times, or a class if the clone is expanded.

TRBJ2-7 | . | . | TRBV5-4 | CASSQAPAGAYEQYF | TGTGCCAGCAGCCAAGCCCCTGCAGGAGCCTACGAGCAGTACTTC
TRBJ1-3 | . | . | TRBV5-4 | CASSLAGTGTIYF | TGTGCCAGCAGCTTGGCCGGGACCGGCACCATATATTTT
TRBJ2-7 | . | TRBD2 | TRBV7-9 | CASSLDLGLAGPPYEQYF | TGTGCCAGCAGCTTAGACCTCGGACTAGCGGGACCTCCCTACGAGCAGTACTTC
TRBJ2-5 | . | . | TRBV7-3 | CASSLTGAALQETQYF | TGTGCCAGCAGCTTGACTGGCGCCGCATTGCAAGAGACCCAGTACTTC
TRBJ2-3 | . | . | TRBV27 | CASRSYRATDTQYF | TGTGCCAGCAGATCGTACAGGGCCACAGATACGCAGTATTTT
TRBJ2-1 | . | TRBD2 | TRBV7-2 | CASSLASSSGRGGEFF | TGTGCCAGCAGCTTAGCGTCGTCTAGCGGGAGGGGTGGGGAGTTCTTC
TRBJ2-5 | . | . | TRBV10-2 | CASSGTGSQETQYF | TGCGCCAGCAGTGGAACCGGGAGCCAAGAGACCCAGTACTTC
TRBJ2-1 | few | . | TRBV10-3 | CAISYSDVYNEQFF | TGTGCCATCAGTTACAGCGACGTCTACAATGAGCAGTTCTTC
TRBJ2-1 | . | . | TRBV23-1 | CASRASTAPLYNEQFF | TGCGCCAGCCGTGCTAGTACAGCTCCCCTGTACAATGAGCAGTTCTTC
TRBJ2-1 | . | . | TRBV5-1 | CASSRQDISEQFF | TGCGCCAGCAGCCGTCAGGATATCAGTGAGCAGTTCTTC
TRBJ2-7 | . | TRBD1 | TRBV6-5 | CASSYSEGQPYEQYF | TGTGCCAGCAGTTACTCCGAGGGACAGCCCTACGAGCAGTACTTC
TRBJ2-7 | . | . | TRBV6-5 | CASSKGYEQYF | TGTGCCAGCAGTAAGGGCTACGAGCAGTACTTC
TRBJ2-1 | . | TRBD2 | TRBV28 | CASSLPGLAGPIEQFF | TGTGCCAGCAGTTTACCCGGACTAGCGGGGCCGATAGAGCAGTTCTTC
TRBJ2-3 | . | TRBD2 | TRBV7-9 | CASSLGLAGQGTQYF | TGTGCCAGCAGCCTGGGACTAGCGGGGCAGGGTACGCAGTATTTT
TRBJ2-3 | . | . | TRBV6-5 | CASSYSSDTQYF | TGTGCCAGCAGTTACTCATCAGATACGCAGTATTTT
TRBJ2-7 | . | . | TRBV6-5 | CASSQTRDRYEQYF | TGTGCCAGCAGTCAGACCCGGGACCGATACGAGCAGTACTTC
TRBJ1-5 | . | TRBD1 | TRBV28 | CASSSGTARPQPQHF | TGTGCCAGCAGTTCTGGGACAGCAAGGCCTCAGCCCCAGCATTTT
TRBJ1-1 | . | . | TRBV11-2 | CASSSGTFTEAFF | TGTGCCAGCAGCTCAGGGACATTCACTGAAGCTTTCTTT
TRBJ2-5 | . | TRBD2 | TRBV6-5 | CASRKAGSQETQYF | TGCGCCAGCAGAAAAGCGGGATCCCAAGAGACCCAGTACTTC
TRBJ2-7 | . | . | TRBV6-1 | CASSGTVSSYEQYF | TGTGCCAGCAGTGGGACAGTCAGCTCCTACGAGCAGTACTTC
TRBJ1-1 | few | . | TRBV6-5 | CASSYSWSGYGAFF | TGTGCCAGCAGTTACTCGTGGTCAGGCTATGGGGCTTTCTTT
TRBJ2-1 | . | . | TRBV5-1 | CASSLESGAYEQFF | TGCGCCAGCAGCTTGGAGTCAGGGGCCTATGAGCAGTTCTTC